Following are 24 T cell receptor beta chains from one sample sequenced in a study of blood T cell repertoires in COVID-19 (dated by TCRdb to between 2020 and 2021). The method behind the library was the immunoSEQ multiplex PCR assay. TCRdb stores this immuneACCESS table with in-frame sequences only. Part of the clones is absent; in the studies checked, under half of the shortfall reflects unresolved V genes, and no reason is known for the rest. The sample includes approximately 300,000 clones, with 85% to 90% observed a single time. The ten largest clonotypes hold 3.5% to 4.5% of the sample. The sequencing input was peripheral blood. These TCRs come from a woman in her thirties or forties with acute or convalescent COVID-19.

Here the CDR3 DNA reads TGTGCCAGCAGTTACTCTAGCAGGGGGAGCACAGATACGCAGTATTTT. Translated, it gives CASSYSSRGSTDTQYF. The chain recombines TRBV6-5 with TRBJ2-3; 7 bases match TRBD1. The CDR3 consists of 16 residues. Trimming cost V 0 bases and J 0 bases; bases outside gene matches: 3. Germline values: CDR1 MNHEY, CDR2 SVGAGI.

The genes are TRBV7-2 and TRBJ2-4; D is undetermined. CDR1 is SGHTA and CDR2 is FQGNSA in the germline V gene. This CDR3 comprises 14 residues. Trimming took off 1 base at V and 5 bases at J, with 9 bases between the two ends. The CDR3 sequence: CASSLEPVENIQYF. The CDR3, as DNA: TGTGCCAGCAGCTTAGAGCCCGTGGAAAACATTCAGTACTTC.

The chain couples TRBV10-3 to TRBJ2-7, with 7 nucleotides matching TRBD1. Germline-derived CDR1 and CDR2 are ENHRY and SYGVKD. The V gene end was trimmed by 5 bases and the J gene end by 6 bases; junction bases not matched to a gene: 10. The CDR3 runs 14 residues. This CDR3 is CAISRPDRESEQYV. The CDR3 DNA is TGTGCCATCAGTCGTCCTGACAGGGAAAGCGAGCAGTACGTC.

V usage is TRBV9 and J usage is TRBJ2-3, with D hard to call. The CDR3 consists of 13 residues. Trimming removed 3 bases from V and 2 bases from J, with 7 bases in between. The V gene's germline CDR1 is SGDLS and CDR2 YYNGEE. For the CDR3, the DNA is TGTGCCAGCAGCGGCACCTACACAGATACGCAGTATTTT. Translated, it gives CASSGTYTDTQYF.

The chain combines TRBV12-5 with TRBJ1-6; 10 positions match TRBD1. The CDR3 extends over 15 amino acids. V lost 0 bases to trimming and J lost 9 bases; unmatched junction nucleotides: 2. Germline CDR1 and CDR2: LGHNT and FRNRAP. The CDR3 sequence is CASGLVRDRGSPLHF. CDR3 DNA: TGTGCTAGTGGTTTGGTACGGGACAGGGGTTCACCCCTCCACTTT.

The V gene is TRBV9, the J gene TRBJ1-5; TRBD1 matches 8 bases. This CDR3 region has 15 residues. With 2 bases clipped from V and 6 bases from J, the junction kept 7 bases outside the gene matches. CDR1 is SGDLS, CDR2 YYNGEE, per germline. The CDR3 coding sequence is TGTGCCAGCAGCGTCGGACAGGGTTCAGGTCAGCCCCAGCATTTT. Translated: CASSVGQGSGQPQHF.

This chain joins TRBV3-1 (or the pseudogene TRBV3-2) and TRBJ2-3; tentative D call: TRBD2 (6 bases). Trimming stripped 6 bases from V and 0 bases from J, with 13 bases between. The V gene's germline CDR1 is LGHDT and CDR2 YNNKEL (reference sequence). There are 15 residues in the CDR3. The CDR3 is CASRNSGTSTDTQYF. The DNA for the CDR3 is TGTGCCAGCAGGAACTCCGGGACTAGCACAGATACGCAGTATTTT.

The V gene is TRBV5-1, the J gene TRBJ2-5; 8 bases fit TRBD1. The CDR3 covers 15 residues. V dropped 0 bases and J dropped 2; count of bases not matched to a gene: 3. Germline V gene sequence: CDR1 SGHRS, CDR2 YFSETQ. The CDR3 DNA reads TGCGCCAGCAGCTTGGAACAGGGGGTGCAAGAGACCCAGTACTTC. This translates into CASSLEQGVQETQYF. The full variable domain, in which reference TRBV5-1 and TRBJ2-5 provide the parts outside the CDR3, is KAGVTQTPRYLIKTRGQQVTLSCSPISGHRSVSWYQQTPGQGLQFLFEYFSETQRNKGNFPGRFSGRQFSNSRSEMNVSTLELGDSALYLCASSLEQGVQETQYFGPGTRLLVL.

Here the CDR3 reads CASRFPRLPNTGELFF. CDR3 nucleotides: TGTGCCAGCCGATTCCCTAGACTACCGAACACCGGGGAGCTGTTTTTT. The chain couples TRBV11-2 to TRBJ2-2; a possible D gene is TRBD2 (5 bases). The CDR3 contains 16 residues. The V gene's germline CDR1 is SGHAT and CDR2 FQNNGV. Deletions cut 8 bases from V and 0 bases from J, with 16 bases between.

CDR3 region: CASSPLGATNEKLFF. The CDR3 nucleotides are TGCGCCAGCAGCCCCCTCGGAGCAACTAATGAAAAACTGTTTTTT. V and J are TRBV5-1 and TRBJ1-4, with no clear D. The CDR3 totals 15 residues. The V end lost 4 bases, the J end lost 0 bases, and 10 bases lay between the germline ends. The germline V gene has CDR1 SGHRS and CDR2 YFSETQ.

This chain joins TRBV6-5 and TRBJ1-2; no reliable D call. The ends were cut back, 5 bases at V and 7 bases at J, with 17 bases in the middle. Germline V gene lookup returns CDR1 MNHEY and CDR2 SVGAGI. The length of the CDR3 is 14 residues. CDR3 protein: CASSPDERGGGYTF. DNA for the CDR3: TGTGCCAGCAGTCCTGACGAGCGGGGTGGTGGCTACACCTTC.

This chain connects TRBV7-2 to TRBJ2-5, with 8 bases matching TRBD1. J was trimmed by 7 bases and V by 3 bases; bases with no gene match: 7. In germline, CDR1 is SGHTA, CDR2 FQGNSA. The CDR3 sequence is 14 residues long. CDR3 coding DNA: TGTGCCAGCAGCTTCCAAAAACAGGGGGGGACCCAGTACTTC. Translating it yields CASSFQKQGGTQYF.

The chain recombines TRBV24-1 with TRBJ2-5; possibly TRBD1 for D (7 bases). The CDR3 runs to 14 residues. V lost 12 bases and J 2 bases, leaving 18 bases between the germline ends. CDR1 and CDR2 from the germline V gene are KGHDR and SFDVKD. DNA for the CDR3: TGTGCCTTTCCTGTCAGGGGGGCACAAGAGACCCAGTACTTC. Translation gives CAFPVRGAQETQYF.

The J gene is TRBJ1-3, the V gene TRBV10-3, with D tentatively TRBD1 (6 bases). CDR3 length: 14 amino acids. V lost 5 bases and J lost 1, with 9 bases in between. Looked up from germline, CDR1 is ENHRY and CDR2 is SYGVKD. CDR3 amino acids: CAISSTGSGNTIYF. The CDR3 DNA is TGTGCCATCAGTTCAACAGGGTCTGGAAACACCATATATTTT.

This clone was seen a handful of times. CDR3 in amino acids: CASSPTGTGIYGYTF. DNA for the CDR3: TGTGCCAGCAGTCCAACCGGGACAGGGATCTATGGCTACACCTTC. The V gene is TRBV6-6, the J gene TRBJ1-2; 9 bases line up with TRBD1. V lost 5 bases to trimming and J lost 4 bases; unmatched junction nucleotides: 8. Per the germline V gene, CDR1 is MNHNY and CDR2 is SVGAGI (reference sequence). The CDR3 extends over 15 amino acids.

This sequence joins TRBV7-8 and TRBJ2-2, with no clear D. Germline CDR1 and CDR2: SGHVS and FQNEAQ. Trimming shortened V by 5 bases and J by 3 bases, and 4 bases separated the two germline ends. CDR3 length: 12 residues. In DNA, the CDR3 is TGTGCCAGCAGCCCTCACACCGGGGAGCTGTTTTTT. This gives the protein CASSPHTGELFF.

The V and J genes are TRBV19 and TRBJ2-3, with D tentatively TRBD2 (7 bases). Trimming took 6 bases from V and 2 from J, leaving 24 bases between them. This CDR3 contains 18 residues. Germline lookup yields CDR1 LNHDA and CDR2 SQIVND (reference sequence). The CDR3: CASRSILGGAGNTDTQYF. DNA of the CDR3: TGTGCCAGTAGGAGTATCCTAGGGGGGGCGGGTAACACAGATACGCAGTATTTT.

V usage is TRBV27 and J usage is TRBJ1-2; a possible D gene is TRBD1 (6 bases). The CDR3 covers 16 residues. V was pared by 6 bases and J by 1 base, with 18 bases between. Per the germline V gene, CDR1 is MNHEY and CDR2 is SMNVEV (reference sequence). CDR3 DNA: TGTGCCAGCAGCCCCAGCTCAGGGGAGATTAACTATGGCTACACCTTC. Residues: CASSPSSGEINYGYTF.

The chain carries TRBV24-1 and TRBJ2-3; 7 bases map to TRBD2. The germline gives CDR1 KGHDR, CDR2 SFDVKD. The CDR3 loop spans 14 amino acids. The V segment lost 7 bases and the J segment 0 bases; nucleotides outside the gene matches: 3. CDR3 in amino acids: CATSVTSSTDTQYF. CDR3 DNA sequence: TGTGCCACCAGCGTGACTAGCAGCACAGATACGCAGTATTTT.

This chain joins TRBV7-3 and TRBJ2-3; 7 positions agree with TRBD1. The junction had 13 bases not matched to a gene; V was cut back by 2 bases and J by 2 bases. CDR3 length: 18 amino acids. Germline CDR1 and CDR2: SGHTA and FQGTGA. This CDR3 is CASSLLSKGAGDTDTQYF. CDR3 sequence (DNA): TGTGCCAGCAGCTTATTGAGTAAGGGGGCGGGTGACACAGATACGCAGTATTTT.

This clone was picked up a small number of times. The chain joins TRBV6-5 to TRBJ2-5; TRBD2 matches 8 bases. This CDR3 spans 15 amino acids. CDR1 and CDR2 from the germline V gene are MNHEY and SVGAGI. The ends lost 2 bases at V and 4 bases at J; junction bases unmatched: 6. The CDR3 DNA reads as TGTGCCAGCAGTTACGCGGCGGGGGGCGCAGAGACCCAGTACTTC. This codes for CASSYAAGGAETQYF.

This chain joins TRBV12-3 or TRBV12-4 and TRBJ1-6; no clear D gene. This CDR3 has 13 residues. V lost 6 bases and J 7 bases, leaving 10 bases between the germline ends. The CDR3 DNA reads TGTGCCAGCAGCCTGACAAGGAATTCACCCCTCCACTTT. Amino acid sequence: CASSLTRNSPLHF.

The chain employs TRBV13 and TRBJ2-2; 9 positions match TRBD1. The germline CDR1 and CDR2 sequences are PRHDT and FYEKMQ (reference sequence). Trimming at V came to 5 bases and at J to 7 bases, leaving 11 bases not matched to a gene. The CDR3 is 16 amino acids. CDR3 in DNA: TGTGCCAGCAGCCCCTATGGGACAGGGTATGTCGGGGAGCTGTTTTTT. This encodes CASSPYGTGYVGELFF.

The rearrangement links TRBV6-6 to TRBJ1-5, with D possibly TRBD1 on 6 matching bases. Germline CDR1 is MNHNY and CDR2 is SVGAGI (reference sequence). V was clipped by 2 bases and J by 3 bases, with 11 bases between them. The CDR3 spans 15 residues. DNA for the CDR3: TGTGCCAGCAGTTACGTGGACAGCCCCAATCAGCCCCAGCATTTT. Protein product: CASSYVDSPNQPQHF.